This TCR beta chain came from a study of regulatory T cells in long-lasting Graves disease (dated by TCRdb to the early 2020s). About the investigation overall: Patients with newly diagnosed Graves' disease had been on antithyroid drugs for under 3 months. Persistent Graves' disease patients were compared with newly diagnosed Graves' disease patients by peripheral blood TCR sequencing and RNA sequencing. The study was registered as a clinical trial and conducted in China. A total of roughly 35 samples underwent TCR sequencing: about 13 from persistent and approximately 20 from newly diagnosed Graves' disease patients.

The CDR1 and CDR2 encoded by the germline V gene are SGHVS and FQNEAQ. The CDR3 spans 15 residues, from the cysteine through the phenylalanine. Only the CDR3 DNA is retained, 45 bases long and in frame from the first base. V sheds 6 bases and J sheds 2 bases, leaving 17 bases between their ends. This clonotype was found many times. There is no known antigen for this receptor. No per-base quality is available; no much larger clone lies one base away. Library preparation used multiplex PCR. The sequencer was an Illumina HiSeq 4000. To build TCR beta libraries, CDR3 regions were amplified by Arm-PCR using iRepertoire HTBI primers. Gel purification was performed on PCR products prior to sequencing. Per the original workflow: Across samples, roughly 60 TRBV and 13 to 15 TRBJ segments were identified and used for gene usage analysis of CDR3 amino acid clonotypes. COPE and FqMerger were used to merge the filtered high-quality paired reads into contigs. BLAST was used to align contigs to IMGT TRBV, TRBD and TRBJ reference genes, with CDR3 defined following IMGT. Any clonotype with a frequency above 0.1% was counted as a highly expanded clone. Shannon entropy served as the measure of repertoire diversity, while the Gini coefficient captured V-J evenness. A clonotype was considered public if more than one individual shared it. The public reads were run again by TCRdb, first through fastp at Q25 and then through MiXCR, and only productive beta chains were kept. Rows merge per CDR3 protein into single entries with the most common DNA and genes. The V and J calls here are based on TCRdb, not the publication. In all, the sample holds about 620,000 distinct CDR3 sequences, and under 20% of those were seen once. Roughly 18% of the sample rests with the top ten.

The paper as a whole reports these results and caveats: Sequencing and analysis were restricted to the TCR beta chain. Patients with persistent disease shared more public clonotypes (about 3,000) than newly diagnosed patients did (roughly 970). Compared with newly diagnosed patients, persistent Graves' disease patients had lower TCR Shannon entropy and fewer highly expanded clones, which suggests clonal expansion. Persistent disease showed preferential use of TRBV28, TRBJ1-2 and TRBJ2-5, whereas newly diagnosed disease favored TRBV20-1 and TRBJ2-1. The small sample size was acknowledged by the authors as a limitation that may reduce accuracy. Only peripheral blood was studied, because thyroid tissue, the primary lesion, was inaccessible.

The time point label of this sample denotes: newly diagnosed GD, antithyroid drugs for less than 3 months. For both TCR sequencing and RNA sequencing, RNA was extracted from PBMCs using TRIzol. The diagnosis of Graves' disease was made according to American Thyroid Association guidelines. Recruitment of patients was carried out at an endocrinology department in Xi'an, China. From each patient, about 9 milliliters of peripheral blood was collected into an EDTA anticoagulant tube. Ficoll Paque Plus density gradient separation was used to isolate PBMCs, and no additional T cell sorting was done. An Agilent 2100 Bioanalyzer and agarose gel were used to assess RNA quality, and a NanoDrop 2000 was used to measure RNA concentration. These data also featured in a second study, about T cells in Graves' hyperthyroidism and ophthalmopathy. The second study, in turn, reports: Stable Graves' hyperthyroidism was defined as the absence of progression to ophthalmopathy over 18 months of follow-up. The hyperthyroidism patients were between 18 and 65 years old and newly diagnosed, with a disease duration of less than 2 months. Exclusion was applied to patients with uncontrolled infections, other autoimmune diseases, pregnancy or lactation. Diagnoses were based on clinical symptoms, serum thyroxine and TRAb, thyroid ultrasound and orbital computed tomography. The first round of RT-PCR for the TCR CDR3 was performed with the HTBI primer set and the Qiagen OneStep RT-PCR kit. Blood samples also contained most of the expanded thyroid clonotypes (frequency above 0.001), which suggests that blood repertoires may reflect thyroid immune responses. A 13 V-J signature model separated ophthalmopathy from stable hyperthyroidism, with around 91% sensitivity and around 84% specificity in cross-validation and 80%/75% in testing. During validation, the model predicted progression to ophthalmopathy a median of approximately 6 months ahead of onset, with 70.59% sensitivity and 72% to 85% specificity. To identify distinguishing TCR V-J signatures, a discovery cohort of around 100 patients was used, comprising 43 with Graves' ophthalmopathy and approximately 57 with stable Graves' hyperthyroidism. Prospective prediction of ophthalmopathy was tested in an independent validation cohort of approximately 18 hyperthyroidism patients and 15 to 17 patients who later progressed to ophthalmopathy. The 100 discovery patients were divided at random into training and test sets in a 7:3 ratio. In addition, the study compared T-cell repertoires in thyroid tissue and in blood from six Graves' hyperthyroidism patients. After blood sampling, hyperthyroidism patients were treated with methimazole at a starting dose of 30 mg daily, and ophthalmopathy patients were treated with high-dose intravenous methylprednisolone. A second multiplex PCR round built the libraries, followed by size selection and purification. The libraries were sequenced on an Illumina HiSeq2000 using paired-end 100 bp reads. Raw data were processed with SOAPnuke, discarding reads with adapters, uncalled bases, mean Phred below 15, or no exact constant-primer or identifier match. High-quality paired reads were merged using COPE v1.2.5, and each unique nucleotide sequence was defined as a clonotype. MiTCR v1.1 was used to align clonotypes to the IMGT TRBV, TRBD and TRBJ reference segments. Analysis was restricted to V-J combinations with a frequency above 0.0001, which covered roughly 99% of repertoires. The TCS score was defined as F50 (clonal expansion) divided by E x V (chaos), with BLOSUM62-based TCRdist calculated between CDR3 peptides within each V-J. Welch's t-statistics and random forest reduced fewer than 550 V-J features to roughly 13, which were used in a naive Bayes classifier (R e1071). Sample size was not statistically predetermined, and investigators were not blinded to group allocation. According to the paper, TCR Vbeta CDR3 sequencing was carried out on about 140 peripheral blood samples, which came from over 40 ophthalmopathy, approximately 78 hyperthyroidism and roughly 17 progressor patients.

The source was peripheral blood mononuclear cells (PBMCs), collected at new diagnosis, from a patient treated with antithyroid drugs. This receptor was identified in a woman between 25 and 40 years old with Graves disease. Donor details come from another sample of the same person, matched by shared clones. The chain is assembled from TRBV7-8 and TRBJ2-7; TRBD1 is possibly the D segment (8 matching bases). The CDR3 here reads CASSPRTGRAYEQYF. DNA sequence: TGTGCCAGCAGTCCCAGGACAGGGAGGGCCTACGAGCAGTACTTC. The full variable domain, with segments outside the CDR3 supplied by the reference TRBV7-8 and TRBJ2-7 proteins, appears as GAGVSQSPRYKVAKRGQDVALRCDPISGHVSLFWYQQALGQGPEFLTYFQNEAQLDKSGLPSDRFFAERPEGSVSTLKIQRTQQEDSAVYLCASSPRTGRAYEQYFGPGTRLTVT.